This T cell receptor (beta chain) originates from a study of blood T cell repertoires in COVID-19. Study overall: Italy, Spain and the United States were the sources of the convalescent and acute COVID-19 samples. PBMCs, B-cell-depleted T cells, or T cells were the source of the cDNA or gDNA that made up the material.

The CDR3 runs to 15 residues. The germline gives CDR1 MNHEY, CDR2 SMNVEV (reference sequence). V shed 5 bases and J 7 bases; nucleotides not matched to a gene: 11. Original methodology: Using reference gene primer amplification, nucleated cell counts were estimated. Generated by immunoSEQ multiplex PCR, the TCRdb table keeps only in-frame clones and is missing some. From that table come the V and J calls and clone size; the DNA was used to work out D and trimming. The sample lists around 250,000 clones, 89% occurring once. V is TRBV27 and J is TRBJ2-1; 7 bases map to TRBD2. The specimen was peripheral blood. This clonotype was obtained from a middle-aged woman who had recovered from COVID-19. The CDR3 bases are TGTGCCAGCAGTCCTCTGGCGGGAGTTGAGAATGAGCAGTTCTTC. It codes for CASSPLAGVENEQFF.